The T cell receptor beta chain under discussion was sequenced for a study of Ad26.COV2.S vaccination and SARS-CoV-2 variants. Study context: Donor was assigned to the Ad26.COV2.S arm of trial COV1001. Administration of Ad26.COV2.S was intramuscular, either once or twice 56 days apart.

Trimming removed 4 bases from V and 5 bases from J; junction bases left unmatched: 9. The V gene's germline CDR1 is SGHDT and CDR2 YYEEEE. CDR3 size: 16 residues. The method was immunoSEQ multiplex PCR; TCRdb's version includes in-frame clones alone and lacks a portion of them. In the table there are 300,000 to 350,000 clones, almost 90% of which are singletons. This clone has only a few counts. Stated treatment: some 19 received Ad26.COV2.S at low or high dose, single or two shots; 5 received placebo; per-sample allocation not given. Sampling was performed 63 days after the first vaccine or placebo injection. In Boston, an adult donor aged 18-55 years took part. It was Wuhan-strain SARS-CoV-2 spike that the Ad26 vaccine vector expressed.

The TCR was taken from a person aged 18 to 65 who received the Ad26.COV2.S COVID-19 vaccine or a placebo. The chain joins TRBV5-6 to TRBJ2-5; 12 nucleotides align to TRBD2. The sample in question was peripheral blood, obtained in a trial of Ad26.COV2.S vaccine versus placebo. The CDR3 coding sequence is TGTGCCAGCAGCAACGGACTAGCGGGGTGGGAGGAGACCCAGTACTTC. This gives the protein CASSNGLAGWEETQYF.